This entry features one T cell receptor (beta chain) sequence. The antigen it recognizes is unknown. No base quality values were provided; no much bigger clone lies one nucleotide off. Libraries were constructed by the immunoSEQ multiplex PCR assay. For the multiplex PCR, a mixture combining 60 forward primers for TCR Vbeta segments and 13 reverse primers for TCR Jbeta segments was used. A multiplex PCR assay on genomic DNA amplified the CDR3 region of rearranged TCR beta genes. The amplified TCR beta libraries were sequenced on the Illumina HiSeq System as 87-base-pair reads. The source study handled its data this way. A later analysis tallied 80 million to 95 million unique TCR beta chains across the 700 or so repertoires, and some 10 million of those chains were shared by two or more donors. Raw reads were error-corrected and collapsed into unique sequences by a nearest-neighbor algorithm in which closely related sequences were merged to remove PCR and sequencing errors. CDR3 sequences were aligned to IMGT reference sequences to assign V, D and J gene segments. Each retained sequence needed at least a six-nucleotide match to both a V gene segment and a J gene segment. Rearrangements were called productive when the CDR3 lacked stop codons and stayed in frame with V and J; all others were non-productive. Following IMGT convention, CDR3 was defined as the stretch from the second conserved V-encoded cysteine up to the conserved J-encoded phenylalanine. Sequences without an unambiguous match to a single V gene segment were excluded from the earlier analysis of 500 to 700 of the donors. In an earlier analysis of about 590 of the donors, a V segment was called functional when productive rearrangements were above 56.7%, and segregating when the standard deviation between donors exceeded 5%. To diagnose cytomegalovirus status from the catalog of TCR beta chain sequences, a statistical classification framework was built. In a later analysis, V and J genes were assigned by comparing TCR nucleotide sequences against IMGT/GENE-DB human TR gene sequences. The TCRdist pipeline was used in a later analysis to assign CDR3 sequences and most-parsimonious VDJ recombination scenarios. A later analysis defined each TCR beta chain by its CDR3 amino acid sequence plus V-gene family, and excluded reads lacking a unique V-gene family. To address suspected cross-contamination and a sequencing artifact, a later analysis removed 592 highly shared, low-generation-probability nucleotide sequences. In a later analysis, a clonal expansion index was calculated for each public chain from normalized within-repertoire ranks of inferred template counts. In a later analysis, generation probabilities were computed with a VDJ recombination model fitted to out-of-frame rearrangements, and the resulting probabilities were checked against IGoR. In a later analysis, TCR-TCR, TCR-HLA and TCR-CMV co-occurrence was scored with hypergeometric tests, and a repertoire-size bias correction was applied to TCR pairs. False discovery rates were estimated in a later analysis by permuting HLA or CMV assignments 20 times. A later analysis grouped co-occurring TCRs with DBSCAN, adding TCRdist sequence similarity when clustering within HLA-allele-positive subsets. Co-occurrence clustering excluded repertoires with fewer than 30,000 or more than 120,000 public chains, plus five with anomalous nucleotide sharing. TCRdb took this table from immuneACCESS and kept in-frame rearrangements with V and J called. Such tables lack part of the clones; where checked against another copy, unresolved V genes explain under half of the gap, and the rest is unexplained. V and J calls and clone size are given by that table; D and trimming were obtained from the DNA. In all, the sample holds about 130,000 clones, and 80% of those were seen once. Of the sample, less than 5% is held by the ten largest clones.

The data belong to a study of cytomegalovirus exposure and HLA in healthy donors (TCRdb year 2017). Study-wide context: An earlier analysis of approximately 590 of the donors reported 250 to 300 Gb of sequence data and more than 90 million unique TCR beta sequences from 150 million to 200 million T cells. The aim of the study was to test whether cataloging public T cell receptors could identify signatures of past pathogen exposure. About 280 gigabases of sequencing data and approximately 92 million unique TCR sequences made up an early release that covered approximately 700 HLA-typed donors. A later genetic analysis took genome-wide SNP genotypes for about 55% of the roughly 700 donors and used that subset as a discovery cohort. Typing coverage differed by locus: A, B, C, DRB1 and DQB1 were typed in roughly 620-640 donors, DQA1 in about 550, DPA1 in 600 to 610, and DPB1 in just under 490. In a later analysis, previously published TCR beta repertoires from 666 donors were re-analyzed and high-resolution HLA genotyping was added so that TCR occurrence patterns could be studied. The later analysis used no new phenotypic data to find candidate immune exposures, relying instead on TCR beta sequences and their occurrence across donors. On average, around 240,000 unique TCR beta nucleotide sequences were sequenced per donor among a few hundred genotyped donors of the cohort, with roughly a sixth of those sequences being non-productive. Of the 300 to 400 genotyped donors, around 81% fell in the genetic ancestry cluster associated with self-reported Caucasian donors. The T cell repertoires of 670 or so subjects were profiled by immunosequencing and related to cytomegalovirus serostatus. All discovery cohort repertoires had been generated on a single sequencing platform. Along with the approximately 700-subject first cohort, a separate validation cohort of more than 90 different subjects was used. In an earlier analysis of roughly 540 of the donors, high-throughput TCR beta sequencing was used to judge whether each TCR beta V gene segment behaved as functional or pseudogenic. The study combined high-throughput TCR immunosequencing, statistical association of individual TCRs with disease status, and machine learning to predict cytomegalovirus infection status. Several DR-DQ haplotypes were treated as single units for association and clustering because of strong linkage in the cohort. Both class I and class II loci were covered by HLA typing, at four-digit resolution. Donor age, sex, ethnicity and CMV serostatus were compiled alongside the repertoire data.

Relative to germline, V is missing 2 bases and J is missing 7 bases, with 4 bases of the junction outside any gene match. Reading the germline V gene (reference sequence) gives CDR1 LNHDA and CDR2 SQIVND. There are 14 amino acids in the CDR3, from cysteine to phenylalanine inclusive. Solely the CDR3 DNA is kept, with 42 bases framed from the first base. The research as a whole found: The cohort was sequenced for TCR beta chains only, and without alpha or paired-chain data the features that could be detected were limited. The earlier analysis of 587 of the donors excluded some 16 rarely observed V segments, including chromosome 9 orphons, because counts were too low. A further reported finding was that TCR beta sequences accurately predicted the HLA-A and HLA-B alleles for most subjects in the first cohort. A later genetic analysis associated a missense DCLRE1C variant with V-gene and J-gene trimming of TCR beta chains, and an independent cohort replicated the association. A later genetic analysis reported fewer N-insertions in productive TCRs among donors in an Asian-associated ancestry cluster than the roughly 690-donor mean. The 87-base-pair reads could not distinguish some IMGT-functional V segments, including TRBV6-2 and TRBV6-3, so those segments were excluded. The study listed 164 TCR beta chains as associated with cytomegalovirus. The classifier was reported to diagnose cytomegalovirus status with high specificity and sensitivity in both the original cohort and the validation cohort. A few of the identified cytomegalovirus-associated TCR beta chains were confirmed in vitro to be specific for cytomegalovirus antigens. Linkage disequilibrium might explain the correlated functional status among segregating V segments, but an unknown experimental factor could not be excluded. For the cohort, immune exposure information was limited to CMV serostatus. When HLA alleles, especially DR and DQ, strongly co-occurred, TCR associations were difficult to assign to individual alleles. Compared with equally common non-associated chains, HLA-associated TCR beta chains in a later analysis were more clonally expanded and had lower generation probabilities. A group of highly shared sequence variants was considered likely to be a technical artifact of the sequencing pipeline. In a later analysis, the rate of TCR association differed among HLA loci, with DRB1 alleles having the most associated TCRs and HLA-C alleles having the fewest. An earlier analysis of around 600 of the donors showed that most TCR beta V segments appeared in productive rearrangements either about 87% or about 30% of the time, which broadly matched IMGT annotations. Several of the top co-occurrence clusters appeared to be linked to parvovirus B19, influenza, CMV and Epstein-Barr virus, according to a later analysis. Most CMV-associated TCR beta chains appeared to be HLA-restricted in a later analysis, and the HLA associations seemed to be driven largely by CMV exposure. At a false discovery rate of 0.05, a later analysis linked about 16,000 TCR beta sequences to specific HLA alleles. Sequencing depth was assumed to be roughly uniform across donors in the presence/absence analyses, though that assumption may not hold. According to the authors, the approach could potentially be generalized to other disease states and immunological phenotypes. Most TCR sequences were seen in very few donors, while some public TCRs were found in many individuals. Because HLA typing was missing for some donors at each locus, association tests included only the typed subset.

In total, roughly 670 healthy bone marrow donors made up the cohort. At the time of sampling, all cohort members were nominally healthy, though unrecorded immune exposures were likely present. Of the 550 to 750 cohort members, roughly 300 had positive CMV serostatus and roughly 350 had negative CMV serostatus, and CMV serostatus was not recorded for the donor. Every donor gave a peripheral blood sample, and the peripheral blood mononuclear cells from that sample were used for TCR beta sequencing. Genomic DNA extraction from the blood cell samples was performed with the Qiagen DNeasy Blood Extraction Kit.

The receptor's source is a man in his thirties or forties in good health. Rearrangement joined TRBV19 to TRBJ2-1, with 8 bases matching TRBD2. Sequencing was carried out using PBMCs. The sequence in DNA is TGTGCCAGTAGTATAACCGGGACTAGGAATGAGCAGTTCTTC. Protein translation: CASSITGTRNEQFF.